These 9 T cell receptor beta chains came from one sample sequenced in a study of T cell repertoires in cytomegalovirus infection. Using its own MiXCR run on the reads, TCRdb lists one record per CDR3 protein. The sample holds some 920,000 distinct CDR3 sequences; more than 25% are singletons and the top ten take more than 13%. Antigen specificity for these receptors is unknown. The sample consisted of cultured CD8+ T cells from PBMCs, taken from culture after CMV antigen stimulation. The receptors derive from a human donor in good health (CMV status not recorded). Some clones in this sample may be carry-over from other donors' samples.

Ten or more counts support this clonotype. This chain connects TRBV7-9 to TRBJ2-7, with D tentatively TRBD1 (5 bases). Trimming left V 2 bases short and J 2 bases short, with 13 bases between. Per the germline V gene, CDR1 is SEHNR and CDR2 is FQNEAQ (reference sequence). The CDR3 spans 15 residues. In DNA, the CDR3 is TGTGCCAGCAGCTTATCGACAGACACCCCCTACGAGCAGTACGTC. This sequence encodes CASSLSTDTPYEQYV.

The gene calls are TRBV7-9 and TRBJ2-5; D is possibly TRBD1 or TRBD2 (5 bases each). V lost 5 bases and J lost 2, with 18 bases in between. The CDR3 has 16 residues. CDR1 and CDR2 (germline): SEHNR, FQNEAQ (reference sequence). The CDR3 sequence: CASSARDREPQETQYF. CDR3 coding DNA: TGTGCCAGCAGCGCCCGGGACCGAGAACCTCAAGAGACCCAGTACTTC.

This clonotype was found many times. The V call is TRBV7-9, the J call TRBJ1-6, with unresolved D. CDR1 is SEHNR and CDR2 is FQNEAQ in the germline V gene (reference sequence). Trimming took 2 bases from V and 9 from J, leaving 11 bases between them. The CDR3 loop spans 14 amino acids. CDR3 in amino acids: CASSLSEGGSPLHF. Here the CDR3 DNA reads TGTGCCAGCAGCTTATCGGAGGGCGGTTCACCCCTCCACTTT.

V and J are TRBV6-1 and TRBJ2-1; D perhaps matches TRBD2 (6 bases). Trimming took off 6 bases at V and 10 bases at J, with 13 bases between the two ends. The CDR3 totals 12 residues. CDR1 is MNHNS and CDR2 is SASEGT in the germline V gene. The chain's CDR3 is CASSLLAMEQFF. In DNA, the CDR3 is TGTGCCAGCAGCCTACTAGCAATGGAGCAGTTCTTC.

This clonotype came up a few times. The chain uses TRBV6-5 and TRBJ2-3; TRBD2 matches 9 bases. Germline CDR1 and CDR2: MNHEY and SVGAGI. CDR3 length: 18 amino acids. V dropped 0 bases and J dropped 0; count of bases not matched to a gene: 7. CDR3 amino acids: CASSYSDDTSGSTDTQYF. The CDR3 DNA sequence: TGTGCCAGCAGTTACTCGGATGATACTAGCGGGAGCACAGATACGCAGTATTTT.

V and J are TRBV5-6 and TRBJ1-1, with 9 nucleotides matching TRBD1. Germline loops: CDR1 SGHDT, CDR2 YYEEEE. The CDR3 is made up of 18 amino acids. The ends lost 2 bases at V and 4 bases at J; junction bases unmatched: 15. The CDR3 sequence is CASSFGLRRGQGGTEAFF. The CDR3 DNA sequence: TGTGCCAGCAGCTTTGGTCTTCGGAGGGGACAGGGTGGCACTGAAGCTTTCTTT.

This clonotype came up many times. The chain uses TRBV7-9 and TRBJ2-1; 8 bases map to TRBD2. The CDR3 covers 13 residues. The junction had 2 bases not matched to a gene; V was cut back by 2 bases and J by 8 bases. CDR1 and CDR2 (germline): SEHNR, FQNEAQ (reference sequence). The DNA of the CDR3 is TGTGCCAGCAGCTTAATCGGGAGGGATGAGCAGTTCTTC. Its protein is CASSLIGRDEQFF.

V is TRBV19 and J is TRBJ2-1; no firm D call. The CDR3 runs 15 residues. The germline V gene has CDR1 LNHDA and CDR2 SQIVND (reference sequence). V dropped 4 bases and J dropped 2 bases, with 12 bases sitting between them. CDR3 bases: TGTGCCAGTAGTAGCGGTCCGAGCACCTACAATGAGCAGTTCTTC. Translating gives CASSSGPSTYNEQFF.

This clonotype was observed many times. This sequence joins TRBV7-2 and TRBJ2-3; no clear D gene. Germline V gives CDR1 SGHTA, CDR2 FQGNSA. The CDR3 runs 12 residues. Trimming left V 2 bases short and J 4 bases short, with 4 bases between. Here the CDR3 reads CASSLNPDTQYF. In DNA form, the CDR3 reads TGTGCCAGCAGCTTAAATCCAGATACGCAGTATTTT.